The 21 T cell receptor beta chains below were found in one sample sequenced in a study of radiation and T cells in renal cell carcinoma. Assay: immunoSEQ multiplex PCR; the TCRdb copy retains only in-frame clones and omits some. The sample records approximately 120,000 clones, around 84% being singletons. Time point indicated: baseline pretreatment blood. Treatment defined: 15 Gy SBRT to primary tumor, nephrectomy 4 weeks later. Specimen: blood, collected from a patient whose treatment included radiotherapy and nephrectomy. The receptors here all came from a woman in her sixties or seventies with renal cell carcinoma.

This chain links TRBV13 with TRBJ2-1; a possible D gene is TRBD1 (5 bases). The CDR3 covers 17 residues. V shed 0 bases and J shed 1 base, with 13 bases lying between them. Germline loops: CDR1 PRHDT, CDR2 FYEKMQ (reference sequence). CDR3 DNA: TGTGCCAGCAGCTTAGGCCGGGTTCAGGGATCCTACAATGAGCAGTTCTTC. It codes for CASSLGRVQGSYNEQFF.

V usage is TRBV12-2 and J usage is TRBJ1-2; the listed D gene, TRBD1, was not tested against the DNA. TRBV12-2 is classified as a pseudogene. The length of the CDR3 is 16 residues. This CDR3 is CASRFKATGAEERYTF. CDR3 bases: TGTGCAAGTCGCTTCAAAGCAACAGGGGCCGAGGAGCGCTACACCTTC.

The table lists this clone with a few counts. The chain links TRBV18 to TRBJ2-3; D may be TRBD2 (6 bases). The CDR3 is 17 amino acids. Germline CDR1 is KGHSH and CDR2 is LQKENI. Between the trimmed V and J ends, which lost 2 bases and 2 bases, there was a span of 17 bases. The CDR3 loop reads CASSPETRRGTTDTQYF. CDR3 DNA sequence: TGTGCCAGCTCACCAGAGACAAGGCGGGGAACCACAGATACGCAGTATTTT.

The genes are TRBV6-1 and TRBJ2-7; possible D gene TRBD1, 6 bases. The CDR3 is 14 amino acids. Trimming took off 5 bases at V and 3 bases at J, with 14 bases between the two ends. Germline CDR1 MNHNS, CDR2 SASEGT. Here the CDR3 DNA reads TGTGCCAGCAGTATACGGGACATTCTCTACGAGCAGTACTTC. Protein sequence: CASSIRDILYEQYF.

The rearrangement uses TRBV5-1 and TRBJ2-1; TRBD2 is a possible D gene (5 bases). From germline, CDR1 is SGHRS and CDR2 YFSETQ. The V and J ends lost 8 bases and 4 bases respectively, with 19 bases between them. The CDR3 is made up of 15 amino acids. In DNA, the CDR3 is TGCGCCAGTTCCCGGGATCCCTTAGGGTACAATGAGCAGTTCTTC. Translated: CASSRDPLGYNEQFF.

This sequence joins TRBV7-8 and TRBJ1-2; D remains unclear. Germline V gene data show CDR1 as SGHVS and CDR2 as FQNEAQ. The CDR3 is 12 residues long. The germline V and J ends were trimmed by 4 bases and 6 bases, with 9 bases remaining between them. The CDR3 DNA reads as TGTGCCAGCAGCTACAAAACCGATGGCTACACCTTC. Residues: CASSYKTDGYTF.

This chain connects TRBV15 to TRBJ1-3; a weak D match, TRBD1 (6 bases). Germline assignment: CDR1 LNHNV and CDR2 YYDKDF (reference sequence). Trimming took off 8 bases at V and 0 bases at J, with 14 bases between the two ends. There are 15 residues in the CDR3. The CDR3 sequence: CATAQGSLSGNTIYF. CDR3 bases: TGTGCCACCGCACAGGGAAGTCTCTCTGGAAACACCATATATTTT.

This clone was observed once. V is TRBV28 and J is TRBJ2-7; the match to TRBD1 covers 7 bases. Germline V gives CDR1 MDHEN, CDR2 SYDVKM. The CDR3 runs 14 residues. The V segment lost 2 bases and the J segment 4 bases; nucleotides outside the gene matches: 5. For the CDR3, the DNA is TGTGCCAGCAGTTTAGGTAGGGGGCTGTACGAGCAGTACTTC. Its translation is CASSLGRGLYEQYF.

The V and J genes are TRBV6-1 and TRBJ1-5; 9 nucleotides match TRBD1. CDR3 size: 15 residues. The germline V gene has CDR1 MNHNS and CDR2 SASEGT. Losses at the gene ends were 0 bases for V and 6 bases for J; bases not matched to a gene: 3. CDR3 in DNA: TGTGCCAGCAGTGAAGCGGGACAGGGAGCTCAGCCCCAGCATTTT. It specifies CASSEAGQGAQPQHF.

CDR3 sequence: CASSEDRRYGYTF. The CDR3 region has the DNA TGCGCCAGCAGTGAGGACAGACGCTATGGCTACACCTTC. The chain has TRBV10-2 and TRBJ1-2, with D possibly TRBD1 on 5 matching bases. The germline gives CDR1 WSHSY, CDR2 SAAADI. Trimming removed 2 bases from V and 4 bases from J, with 8 bases in between. The CDR3 contains 13 residues.

The chain uses TRBV9 and TRBJ2-3; TRBD2 agrees at 9 bases. The CDR3 is made up of 15 amino acids. V gave up 0 bases and J gave up 4 bases; unmatched junction bases: 3. Germline CDR1 and CDR2: SGDLS and YYNGEE. The CDR3 DNA reads TGTGCCAGCAGCGTAGTGGGACTAGCTTCAGATACGCAGTATTTT. It yields the protein CASSVVGLASDTQYF.

The chain combines TRBV28 with TRBJ1-1; D remains unclear. CDR3 length: 11 residues. Germline V CDR1 and CDR2: MDHEN, SYDVKM. Trimming left V 7 bases short and J 1 base short, with 4 bases between. CDR3 sequence: CASTSNTEAFF. CDR3 sequence (DNA): TGTGCCAGCACCTCGAACACTGAAGCTTTCTTT.

V gene TRBV4-2 combines with J gene TRBJ2-3; unclear D gene. Per germline, CDR1 LGHNA and CDR2 YNFKEQ. The V gene lost 0 bases and the J gene lost 0 bases, with 10 bases spanning the gap. CDR3 length: 16 amino acids. Here the CDR3 DNA reads TGTGCCAGCAGCCAAGATCCCGGAGTTAGCACAGATACGCAGTATTTT. Encoded protein: CASSQDPGVSTDTQYF.

The genes are TRBV28 and TRBJ2-5, with D uncertain. This CDR3 spans 12 amino acids. Germline CDR1 MDHEN, CDR2 SYDVKM. Trimming removed 10 bases from V and 1 base from J, with 10 bases in between. CDR3 amino acids: CATWASQETQYF. In DNA, the CDR3 is TGTGCCACCTGGGCTAGCCAAGAGACCCAGTACTTC.

The gene calls are TRBV5-1 and TRBJ2-1; no firm D call. The CDR3 consists of 17 residues. The germline V gene has CDR1 SGHRS and CDR2 YFSETQ. Trimming removed 0 bases at V and 0 bases at J, with 13 bases between. CDR3 protein: CASSLAAVAPSYNEQFF. CDR3 DNA sequence: TGCGCCAGCAGCTTGGCCGCGGTAGCCCCCTCCTACAATGAGCAGTTCTTC.

This clone was seen only a few times. This sequence joins TRBV6-5 and TRBJ2-6; TRBD2 agrees at 7 bases. This CDR3 is built from 15 residues. With V trimmed by 6 bases and J by 0 bases, 2 bases remained unmatched. CDR1 and CDR2 (germline): MNHEY, SVGAGI. The CDR3 sequence is CASRGGISGANVLTF. For the CDR3, the DNA is TGTGCCAGCAGGGGAGGGATCTCTGGGGCCAACGTCCTGACTTTC.

The gene calls are TRBV6-5 and TRBJ1-2, with D perhaps TRBD1 (5 bases). V gave up 2 bases and J gave up 8 bases, with 12 bases separating them. Germline assignment: CDR1 MNHEY and CDR2 SVGAGI. The CDR3 runs 13 residues. The CDR3 nucleotides are TGTGCCAGCAGTTACGGAGCGGGGGACGGCTACACCTTC. This sequence encodes CASSYGAGDGYTF.

The gene calls are TRBV19 and TRBJ2-2; D unclear. Trimming removed 7 bases from V and 4 bases from J, with 13 bases in between. Germline lookup yields CDR1 LNHDA and CDR2 SQIVND (reference sequence). The CDR3 has 14 amino acids. The CDR3 DNA follows: TGTGCCAGTAATAGTAAGCCGTTCACCGGGGAGCTGTTTTTT. Encoded protein: CASNSKPFTGELFF.

This chain joins TRBV6-5 and TRBJ1-2, with 7 bases that match TRBD1. CDR1 is MNHEY, CDR2 SVGAGI, per germline. With V trimmed by 2 bases and J by 6 bases, 3 bases remained unmatched. The CDR3 sequence is 13 residues long. The CDR3 region is CASSYQGGNGYTF. CDR3 sequence (DNA): TGTGCCAGCAGTTACCAGGGGGGGAATGGCTACACCTTC.

The chain employs TRBV7-2 and TRBJ1-2; D is ambiguous. CDR3 length: 15 amino acids. Germline assignment: CDR1 SGHTA and CDR2 FQGNSA. V gave up 1 base and J gave up 4 bases, with 13 bases separating them. CDR3 nucleotides: TGTGCCAGCAGCTTAGGGCCAGGAATCGCCTATGGCTACACCTTC. As protein: CASSLGPGIAYGYTF.

The V call is TRBV28, the J call TRBJ1-2; TRBD1 agrees at 9 bases. Germline CDR1 reads MDHEN; CDR2 reads SYDVKM. The length of the CDR3 is 15 residues. V lost 5 bases to trimming and J lost 0 bases; unmatched junction nucleotides: 4. The CDR3 nucleotides are TGTGCCAGCAGTCCTGGGACAGGGACTAACTATGGCTACACCTTC. Its protein product is CASSPGTGTNYGYTF.